Listed below are T cell receptor beta chains from one sample, sequenced in a study of control samples from healthy donors and cancer patients. Produced via immunoSEQ multiplex PCR; TCRdb's table is partial and in-frame only. The sample contains some 140,000 clones, roughly 94% of which appear only once. Material: blood. The source of these receptors is a man aged 40-55 years in good health. Each CDR3 is given with its conserved first and last residue. D genes are given only for firm matches. Only some rows state a clone size, as once, few, many or a class for expanded clones.

>.|TRBV3-1/TRBV3-2|16|TRBJ1-2|.
TGTGCCAGCAGCCAAGAGGCGGGAGGGGCCCGATGGGGCTACACCTTC
CASSQEAGGARWGYTF
>.|TRBV6-5|10|TRBJ2-1|.
TGTGCCAGCAGGGGGGCTGAGCAGTTCTTC
CASRGAEQFF
>.|TRBV28|14|TRBJ1-1|.
TGTGCCAGCCTAAACGACAGACATTACACTGAAGCTTTCTTT
CASLNDRHYTEAFF
>.|TRBV28|12|TRBJ1-5|.
TGTGCCAGCACAGGGAGCAATCAGCCCCAGCATTTT
CASTGSNQPQHF
>.|TRBV6-5|13|TRBJ1-1|.
TGTGCCAGCACTGGGGGGAGGAACACTGAAGCTTTCTTT
CASTGGRNTEAFF
>.|TRBV19|12|TRBJ1-4|.
TGTGCCAGTACCGCGGGGAGTGAAAAACTGTTTTTT
CASTAGSEKLFF
>.|TRBV4-3|17|TRBJ2-7|once
TGCGCCAGCAGCCAACCCCCTTGGGGGGGCGCCCCGGACGAGCAGTACTTC
CASSQPPWGGAPDEQYF
>.|TRBV18|16|TRBJ2-3|.
TGTGCCAGCTCACCAGCTTACCCATCTGGGGCAGATACGCAGTATTTT
CASSPAYPSGADTQYF
>.|TRBV5-1|13|TRBJ1-1|.
TGCGCCAGCAGCTTGAGGGCGAACACTGAAGCTTTCTTT
CASSLRANTEAFF
>TRBD1|TRBV7-2|17|TRBJ2-7|.
TGTGCCAGCAGCTTGAAGAGCACCGGGACAGGTGACTACGAGCAGTACTTC
CASSLKSTGTGDYEQYF
>.|TRBV29-1|12|TRBJ2-7|.
TGCAGCGTTGTGGACGGGACCTGGGAGCAGTACTTC
CSVVDGTWEQYF
>TRBD1|TRBV5-1|15|TRBJ1-1|.
TGCGCCAGCAGCTACATCCCGACAGGGGGTACTGAAGCTTTCTTT
CASSYIPTGGTEAFF
>.|TRBV7-3|13|TRBJ2-3|.
TGTGCCAGCAGCCTACAGGGATTCGATACGCAGTATTTT
CASSLQGFDTQYF
>TRBD2|TRBV19|17|TRBJ2-3|.
TGTGCCAGTAGTGCGACCAACAGCGGGGGAAGCACAGATACGCAGTATTTT
CASSATNSGGSTDTQYF
>.|TRBV7-9|13|TRBJ1-1|.
TGTGCCAGCGCCGGGGTTCGGGCCCCCGAAGCTTTCTTT
CASAGVRAPEAFF
>.|TRBV5-1|15|TRBJ2-7|.
TGCGCCAGCAGCTCAGGACACACGGGTTCCTACGAGCAGTACTTC
CASSSGHTGSYEQYF
>TRBD1|TRBV25-1|15|TRBJ1-6|.
TGTGCCAGCAGTGAATTGGGGACAGTATATTCACCCCTCCACTTT
CASSELGTVYSPLHF